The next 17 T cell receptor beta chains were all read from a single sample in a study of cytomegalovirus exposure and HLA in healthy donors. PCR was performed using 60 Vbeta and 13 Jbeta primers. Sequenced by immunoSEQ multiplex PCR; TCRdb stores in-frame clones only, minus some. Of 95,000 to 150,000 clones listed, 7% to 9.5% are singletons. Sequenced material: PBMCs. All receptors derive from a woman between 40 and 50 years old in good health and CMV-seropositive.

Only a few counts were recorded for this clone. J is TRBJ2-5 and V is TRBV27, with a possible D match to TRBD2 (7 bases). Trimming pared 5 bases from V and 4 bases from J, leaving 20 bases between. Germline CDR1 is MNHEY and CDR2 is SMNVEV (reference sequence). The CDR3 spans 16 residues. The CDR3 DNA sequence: TGTGCCAGCAGTCCTCTTCGGGGGGCAAACGTAGAGACCCAGTACTTC. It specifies CASSPLRGANVETQYF.

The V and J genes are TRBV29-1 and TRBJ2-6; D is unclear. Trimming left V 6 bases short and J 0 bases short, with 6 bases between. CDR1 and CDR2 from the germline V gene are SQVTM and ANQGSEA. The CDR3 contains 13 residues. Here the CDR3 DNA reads TGCAGCGTCGGTCCCTCTGGGGCCAACGTCCTGACTTTC. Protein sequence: CSVGPSGANVLTF. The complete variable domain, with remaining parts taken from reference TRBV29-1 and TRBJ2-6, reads SAVISQKPSRDICQRGTSLTIQCQVDSQVTMMFWYRQQPGQSLTLIATANQGSEATYESGFVIDKFPISRPNLTFSTLTVSNMSPEDSSIYLCSVGPSGANVLTFGAGSRLTVL.

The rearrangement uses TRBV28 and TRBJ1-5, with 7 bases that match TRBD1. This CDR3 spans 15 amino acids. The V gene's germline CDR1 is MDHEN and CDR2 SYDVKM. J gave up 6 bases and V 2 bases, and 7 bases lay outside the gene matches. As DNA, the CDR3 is TGTGCCAGCAGTTTAGACAGGGTCCGGACTCAGCCCCAGCATTTT. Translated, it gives CASSLDRVRTQPQHF. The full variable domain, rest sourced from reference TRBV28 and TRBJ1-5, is DVKVTQSSRYLVKRTGEKVFLECVQDMDHENMFWYRQDPGLGLRLIYFSYDVKMKEKGDIPEGYSVSREKKERFSLILESASTNQTSMYLCASSLDRVRTQPQHFGDGTRLSIL.

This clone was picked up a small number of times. The CDR3: CASSGDTARGRFFEAFF. CDR3 sequence (DNA): TGTGCCAGCAGTGGCGATACAGCCAGGGGGCGTTTTTTTGAAGCTTTCTTT. J is TRBJ1-1 and V is TRBV27; 8 bases line up with TRBD1. V shed 5 bases and J 7 bases; nucleotides not matched to a gene: 18. Germline CDR1 is MNHEY and CDR2 is SMNVEV (reference sequence). The CDR3 is 17 residues long.

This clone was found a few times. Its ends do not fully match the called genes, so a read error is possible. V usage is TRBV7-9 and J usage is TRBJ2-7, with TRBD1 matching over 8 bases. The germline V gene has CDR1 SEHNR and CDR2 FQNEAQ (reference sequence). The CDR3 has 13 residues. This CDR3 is CASSLGQTGTGNF. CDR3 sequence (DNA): TGTGCCAGCAGCTTGGGTCAGACCGGGACAGGTAACTTC.

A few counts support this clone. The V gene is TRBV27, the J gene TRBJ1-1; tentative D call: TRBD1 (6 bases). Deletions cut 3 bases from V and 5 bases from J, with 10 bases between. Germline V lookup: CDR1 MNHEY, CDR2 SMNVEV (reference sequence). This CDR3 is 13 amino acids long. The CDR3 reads CASSFSRGTEAFF. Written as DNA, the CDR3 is TGTGCCAGCAGTTTCTCCAGGGGAACTGAAGCTTTCTTT.

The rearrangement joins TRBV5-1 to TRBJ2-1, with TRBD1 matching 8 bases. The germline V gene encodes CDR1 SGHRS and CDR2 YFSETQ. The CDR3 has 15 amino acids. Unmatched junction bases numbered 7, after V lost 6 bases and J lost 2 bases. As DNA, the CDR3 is TGCGCCAGCATGATTTCGACAGGGGCCTACAATGAGCAGTTCTTC. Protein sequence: CASMISTGAYNEQFF.

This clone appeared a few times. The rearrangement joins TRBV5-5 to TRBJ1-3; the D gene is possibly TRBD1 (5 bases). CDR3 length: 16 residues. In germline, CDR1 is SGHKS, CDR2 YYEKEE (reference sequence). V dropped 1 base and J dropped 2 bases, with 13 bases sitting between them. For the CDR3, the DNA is TGTGCCAGCAGCTTGATGCCGACAGTTCCTGGAAACACCATATATTTT. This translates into CASSLMPTVPGNTIYF.

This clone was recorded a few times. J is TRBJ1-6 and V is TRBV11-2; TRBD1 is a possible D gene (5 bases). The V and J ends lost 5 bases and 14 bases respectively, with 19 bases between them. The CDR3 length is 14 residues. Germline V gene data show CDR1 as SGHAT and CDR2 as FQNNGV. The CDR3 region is CASSPHAGGEALHF. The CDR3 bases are TGTGCCAGCAGCCCCCACGCCGGGGGAGAGGCCCTCCACTTT.

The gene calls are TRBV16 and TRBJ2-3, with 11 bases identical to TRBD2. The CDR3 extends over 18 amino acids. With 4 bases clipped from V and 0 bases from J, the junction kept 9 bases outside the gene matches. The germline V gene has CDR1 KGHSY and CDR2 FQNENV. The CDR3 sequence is CASSLYLAGGNSTDTQYF. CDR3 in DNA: TGTGCCAGCAGCCTATACCTAGCGGGGGGCAATAGCACAGATACGCAGTATTTT.

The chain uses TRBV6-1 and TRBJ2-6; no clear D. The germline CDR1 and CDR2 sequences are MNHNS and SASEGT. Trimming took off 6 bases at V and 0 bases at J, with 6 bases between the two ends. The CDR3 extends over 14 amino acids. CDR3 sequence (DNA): TGTGCCAGCAGCATGAGCTCTGGGGCCAACGTCCTGACTTTC. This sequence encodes CASSMSSGANVLTF.

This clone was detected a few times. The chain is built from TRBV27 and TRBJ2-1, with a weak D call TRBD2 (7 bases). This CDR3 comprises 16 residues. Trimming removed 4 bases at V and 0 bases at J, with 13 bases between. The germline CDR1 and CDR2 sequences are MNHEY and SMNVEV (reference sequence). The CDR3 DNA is TGTGCCAGCAGTTGGGGAGGGGGTAGCTCCTACAATGAGCAGTTCTTC. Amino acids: CASSWGGGSSYNEQFF.

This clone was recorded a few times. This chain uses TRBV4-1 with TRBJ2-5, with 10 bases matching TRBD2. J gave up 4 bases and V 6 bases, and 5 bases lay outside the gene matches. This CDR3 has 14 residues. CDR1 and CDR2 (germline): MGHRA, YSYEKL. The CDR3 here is CASSLTSGVETQYF. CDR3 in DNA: TGCGCCAGCAGTCTTACTAGCGGGGTAGAGACCCAGTACTTC.

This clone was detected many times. The CDR3 here is CASSPVGAVKNTEAFF. Here the CDR3 DNA reads TGTGCCAGCTCACCGGTGGGAGCAGTAAAAAACACTGAAGCTTTCTTT. J is TRBJ1-1 and V is TRBV18; D not resolved. The germline V and J ends were trimmed by 3 bases and 2 bases, with 16 bases remaining between them. The germline gives CDR1 KGHSH, CDR2 LQKENI. The CDR3 length is 16 residues.

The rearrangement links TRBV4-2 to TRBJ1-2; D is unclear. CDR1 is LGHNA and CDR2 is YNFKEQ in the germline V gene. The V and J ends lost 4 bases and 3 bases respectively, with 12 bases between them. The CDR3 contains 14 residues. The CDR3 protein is CASSRAFSDYGYTF. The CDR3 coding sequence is TGTGCCAGCAGCCGAGCATTTTCCGACTATGGCTACACCTTC.

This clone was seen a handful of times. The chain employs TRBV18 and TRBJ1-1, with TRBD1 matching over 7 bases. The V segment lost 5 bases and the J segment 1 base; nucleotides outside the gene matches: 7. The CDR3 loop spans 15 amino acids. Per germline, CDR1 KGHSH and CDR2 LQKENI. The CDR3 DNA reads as TGTGCCAGCTCAAGAGAACAGGGGACGAACACTGAAGCTTTCTTT. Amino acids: CASSREQGTNTEAFF.

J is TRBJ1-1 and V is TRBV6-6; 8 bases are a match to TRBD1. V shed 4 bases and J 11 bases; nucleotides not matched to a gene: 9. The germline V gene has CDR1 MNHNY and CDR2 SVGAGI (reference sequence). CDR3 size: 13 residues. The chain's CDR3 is CASSLTQGARAFF. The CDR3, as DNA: TGTGCCAGCAGTTTAACTCAGGGGGCGCGGGCTTTCTTT.